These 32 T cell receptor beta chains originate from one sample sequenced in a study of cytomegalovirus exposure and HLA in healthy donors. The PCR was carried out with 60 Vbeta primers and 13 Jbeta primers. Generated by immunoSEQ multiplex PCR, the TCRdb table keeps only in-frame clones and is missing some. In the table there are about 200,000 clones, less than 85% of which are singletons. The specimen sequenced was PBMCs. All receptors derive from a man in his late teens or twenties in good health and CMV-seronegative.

Here the CDR3 reads CASSSPTGQETQYF. CDR3 DNA sequence: TGTGCCAGCAGCTCCCCGACAGGGCAAGAGACCCAGTACTTC. The rearrangement links TRBV7-9 to TRBJ2-5; 7 positions agree with TRBD1. Germline assignment: CDR1 SEHNR and CDR2 FQNEAQ (reference sequence). The junction had 4 bases not matched to a gene; V was cut back by 4 bases and J by 2 bases. The CDR3 runs 14 residues.

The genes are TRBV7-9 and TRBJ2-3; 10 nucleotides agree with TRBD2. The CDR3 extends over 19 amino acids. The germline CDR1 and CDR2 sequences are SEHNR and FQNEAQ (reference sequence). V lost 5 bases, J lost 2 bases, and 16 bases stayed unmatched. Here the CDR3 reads CASSPQSGSGLANTDTQYF. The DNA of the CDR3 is TGTGCCAGCAGCCCCCAATCCGGGTCGGGACTAGCGAACACAGATACGCAGTATTTT.

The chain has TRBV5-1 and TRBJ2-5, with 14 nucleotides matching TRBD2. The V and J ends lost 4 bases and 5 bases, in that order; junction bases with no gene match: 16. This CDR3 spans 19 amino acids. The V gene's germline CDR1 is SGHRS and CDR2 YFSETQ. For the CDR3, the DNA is TGCGCCAGCAGCCGAAGCGTTGGGACTAGCGGGAGAATAGGGGAGACCCAGTACTTC. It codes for CASSRSVGTSGRIGETQYF. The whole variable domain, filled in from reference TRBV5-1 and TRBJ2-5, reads KAGVTQTPRYLIKTRGQQVTLSCSPISGHRSVSWYQQTPGQGLQFLFEYFSETQRNKGNFPGRFSGRQFSNSRSEMNVSTLELGDSALYLCASSRSVGTSGRIGETQYFGPGTRLLVL.

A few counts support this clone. CDR3 in DNA: TGTGCCAGCAGTGGAGCCGTCTACAATCAGCCCCAGCATTTT. Residues: CASSGAVYNQPQHF. V gene TRBV2 combines with J gene TRBJ1-5; D call uncertain. Between the trimmed V and J ends, which lost 4 bases and 3 bases, there was a span of 10 bases. CDR3 size: 14 residues. Germline CDR1 SNHLY, CDR2 FYNNEI.

The CDR3 spells CSVGRANTGELFF. DNA for the CDR3: TGCAGCGTTGGACGGGCGAACACCGGGGAGCTGTTTTTT. V usage is TRBV29-1 and J usage is TRBJ2-2; D is uncertain. The length of the CDR3 is 13 residues. From germline, CDR1 is SQVTM and CDR2 ANQGSEA. Trimming pared 4 bases from V and 0 bases from J, leaving 6 bases between.

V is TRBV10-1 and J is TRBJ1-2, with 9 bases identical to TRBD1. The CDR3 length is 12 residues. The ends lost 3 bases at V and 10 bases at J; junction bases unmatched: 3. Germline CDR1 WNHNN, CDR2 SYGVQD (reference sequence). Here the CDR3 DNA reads TGCGCCAGCAGTGACACAGGGGGCTCCTACACCTTC. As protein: CASSDTGGSYTF.

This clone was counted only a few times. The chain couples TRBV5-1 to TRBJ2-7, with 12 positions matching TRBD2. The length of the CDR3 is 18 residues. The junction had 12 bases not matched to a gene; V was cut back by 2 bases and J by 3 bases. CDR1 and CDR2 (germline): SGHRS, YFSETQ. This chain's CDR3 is CASSLTGLAGPNYYEQYF. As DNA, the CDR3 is TGCGCCAGCAGCTTAACTGGACTAGCGGGACCGAATTACTACGAGCAGTACTTC.

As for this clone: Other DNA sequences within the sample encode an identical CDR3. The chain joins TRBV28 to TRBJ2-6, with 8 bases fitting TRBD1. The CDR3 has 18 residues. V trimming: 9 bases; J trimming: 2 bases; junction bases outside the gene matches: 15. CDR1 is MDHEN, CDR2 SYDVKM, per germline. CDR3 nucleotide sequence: TGTGCCAGTACCCCATCCCAGGGGGCGGGTACTGGGGCCAACGTCCTGACTTTC. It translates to CASTPSQGAGTGANVLTF.

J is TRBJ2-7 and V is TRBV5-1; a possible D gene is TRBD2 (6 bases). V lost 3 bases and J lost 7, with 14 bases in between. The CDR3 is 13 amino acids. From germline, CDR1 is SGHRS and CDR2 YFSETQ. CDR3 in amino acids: CASSSAGLYEQYF. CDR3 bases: TGCGCCAGCAGCTCCGCGGGACTTTATGAGCAGTACTTC.

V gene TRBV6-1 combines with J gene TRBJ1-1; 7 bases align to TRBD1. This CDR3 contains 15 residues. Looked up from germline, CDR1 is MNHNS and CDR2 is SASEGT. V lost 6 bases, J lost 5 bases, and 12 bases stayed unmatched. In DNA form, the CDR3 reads TGTGCCAGCAGACAAGACAGGGTGGGAGGAACTGAAGCTTTCTTT. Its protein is CASRQDRVGGTEAFF.

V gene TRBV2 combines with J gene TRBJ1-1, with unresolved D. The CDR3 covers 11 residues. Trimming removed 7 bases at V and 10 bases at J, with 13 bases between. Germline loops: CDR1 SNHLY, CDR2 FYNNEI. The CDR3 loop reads CASILEILAFF. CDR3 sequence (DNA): TGTGCCAGCATCCTGGAGATCTTAGCTTTCTTT. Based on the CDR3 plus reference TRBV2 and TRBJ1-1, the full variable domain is EPEVTQTPSHQVTQMGQEVILRCVPISNHLYFYWYRQILGQKVEFLVSFYNNEISEKSEIFDDQFSVERPDGSNFTLKIRSTKLEDSAMYFCASILEILAFFGQGTRLTVV.

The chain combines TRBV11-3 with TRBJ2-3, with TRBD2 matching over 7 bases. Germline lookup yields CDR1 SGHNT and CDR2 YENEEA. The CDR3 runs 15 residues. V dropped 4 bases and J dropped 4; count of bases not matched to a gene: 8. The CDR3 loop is CASSSAGFSADTQYF. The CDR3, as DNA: TGTGCCAGCAGCTCAGCGGGATTTAGCGCAGATACGCAGTATTTT.

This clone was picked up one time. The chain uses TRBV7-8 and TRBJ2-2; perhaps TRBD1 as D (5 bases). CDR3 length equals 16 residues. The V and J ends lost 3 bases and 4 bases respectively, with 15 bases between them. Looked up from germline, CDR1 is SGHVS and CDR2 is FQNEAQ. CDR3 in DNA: TGTGCCAGCAGCTTTTACCGAGACAGTACCACCGGGGAGCTGTTTTTT. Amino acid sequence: CASSFYRDSTTGELFF.

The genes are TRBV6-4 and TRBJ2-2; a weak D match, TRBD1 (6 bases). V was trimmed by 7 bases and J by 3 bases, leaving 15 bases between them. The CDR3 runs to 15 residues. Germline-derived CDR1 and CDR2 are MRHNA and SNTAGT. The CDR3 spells CASTPEQGYTGELFF. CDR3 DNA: TGTGCCAGCACCCCGGAACAGGGTTACACCGGGGAGCTGTTTTTT.

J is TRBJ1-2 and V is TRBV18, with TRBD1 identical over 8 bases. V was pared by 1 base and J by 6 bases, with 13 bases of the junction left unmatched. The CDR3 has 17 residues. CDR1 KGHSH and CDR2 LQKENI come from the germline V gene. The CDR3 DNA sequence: TGTGCCAGCTCACCACTTCTCATGACGCAGGGGGCCCATGGCTACACCTTC. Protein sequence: CASSPLLMTQGAHGYTF.

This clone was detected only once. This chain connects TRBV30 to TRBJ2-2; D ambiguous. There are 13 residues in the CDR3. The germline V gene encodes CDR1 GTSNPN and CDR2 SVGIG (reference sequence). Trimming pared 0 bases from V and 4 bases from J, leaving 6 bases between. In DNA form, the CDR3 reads TGTGCCTGGAGTGTAGGCGGCACCGGGGAGCTGTTTTTT. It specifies CAWSVGGTGELFF. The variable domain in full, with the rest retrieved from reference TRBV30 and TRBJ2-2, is SQTIHQWPATLVQPVGSPLSLECTVEGTSNPNLYWYRQAAGRGLQLLFYSVGIGQISSEVPQNLSASRPQDRQFILSSKKLLLSDSGFYLCAWSVGGTGELFFGEGSRLTVL.

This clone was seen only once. This CDR3 is CASSFEPGQGSNQPQHF. CDR3 in DNA: TGTGCCAGTAGCTTCGAACCGGGACAGGGTTCCAATCAGCCCCAGCATTTT. V and J are TRBV19 and TRBJ1-5, with 9 bases that match TRBD1. This CDR3 region has 17 residues. CDR1 and CDR2 from the germline V gene are LNHDA and SQIVND (reference sequence). The junction had 12 bases not matched to a gene; V was cut back by 6 bases and J by 3 bases.

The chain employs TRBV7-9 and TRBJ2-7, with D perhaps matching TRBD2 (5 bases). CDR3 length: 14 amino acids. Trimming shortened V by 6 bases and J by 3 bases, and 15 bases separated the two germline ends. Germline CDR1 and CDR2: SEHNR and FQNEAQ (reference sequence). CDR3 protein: CASSPSESGYEQYF. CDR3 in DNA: TGTGCCAGCAGTCCATCGGAAAGCGGCTACGAGCAGTACTTC.

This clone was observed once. The CDR3 reads CASSLGEGLNTEAFF. CDR3 nucleotides: TGTGCCAGCAGCTTAGGGGAGGGATTGAACACTGAAGCTTTCTTT. This chain links TRBV7-6 with TRBJ1-1; D call uncertain. Trimming stripped 1 base from V and 0 bases from J, with 9 bases between. The germline CDR1 and CDR2 sequences are SGHVS and FNYEAQ. The CDR3 is made up of 15 amino acids.

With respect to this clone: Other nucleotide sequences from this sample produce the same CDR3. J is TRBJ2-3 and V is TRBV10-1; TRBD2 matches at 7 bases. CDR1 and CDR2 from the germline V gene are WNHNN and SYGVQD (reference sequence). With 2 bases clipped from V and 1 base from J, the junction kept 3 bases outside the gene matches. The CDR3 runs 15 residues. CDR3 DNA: TGCGCCAGCAGTGAGGCGGGAGCGGGCACAGATACGCAGTATTTT. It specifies CASSEAGAGTDTQYF.

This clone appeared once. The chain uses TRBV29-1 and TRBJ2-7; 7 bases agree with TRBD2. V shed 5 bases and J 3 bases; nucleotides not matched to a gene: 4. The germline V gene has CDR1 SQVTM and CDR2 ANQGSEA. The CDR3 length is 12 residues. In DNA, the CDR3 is TGCAGCGTTACTGGGGGGGTCTACGAGCAGTACTTC. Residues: CSVTGGVYEQYF.

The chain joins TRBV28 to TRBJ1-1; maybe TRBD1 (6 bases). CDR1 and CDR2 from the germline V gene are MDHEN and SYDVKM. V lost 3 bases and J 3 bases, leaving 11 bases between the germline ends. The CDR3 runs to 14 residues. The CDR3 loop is CASSFLTGYTEAFF. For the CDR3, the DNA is TGTGCCAGCAGTTTCCTCACAGGGTACACTGAAGCTTTCTTT.

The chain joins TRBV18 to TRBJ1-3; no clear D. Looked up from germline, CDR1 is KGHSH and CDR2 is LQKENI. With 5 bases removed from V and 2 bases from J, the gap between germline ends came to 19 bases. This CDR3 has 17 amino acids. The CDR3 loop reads CASSTIEGVDAGNTIYF. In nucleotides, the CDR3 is TGTGCCAGCTCAACCATAGAGGGAGTAGACGCTGGAAACACCATATATTTT.

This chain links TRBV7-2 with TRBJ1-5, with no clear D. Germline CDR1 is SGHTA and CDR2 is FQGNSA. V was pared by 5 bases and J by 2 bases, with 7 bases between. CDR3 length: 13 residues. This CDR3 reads CASSPSGNQPQHF. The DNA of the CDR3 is TGTGCCAGCAGCCCCTCCGGCAATCAGCCCCAGCATTTT.

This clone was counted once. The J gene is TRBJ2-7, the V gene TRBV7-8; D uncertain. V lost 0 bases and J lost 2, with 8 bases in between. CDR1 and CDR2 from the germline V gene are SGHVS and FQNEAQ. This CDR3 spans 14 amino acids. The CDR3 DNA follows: TGTGCCAGCAGCTTAGCGACTTTAACCTACGAGCAGTACTTC. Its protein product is CASSLATLTYEQYF.

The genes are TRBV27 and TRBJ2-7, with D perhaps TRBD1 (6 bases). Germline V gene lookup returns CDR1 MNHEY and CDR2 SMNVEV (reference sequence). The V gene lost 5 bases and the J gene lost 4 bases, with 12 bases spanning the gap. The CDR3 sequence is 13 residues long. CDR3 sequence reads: CASSRQGWYEQYF. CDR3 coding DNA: TGTGCCAGCAGTCGGCAGGGGTGGTACGAGCAGTACTTC.

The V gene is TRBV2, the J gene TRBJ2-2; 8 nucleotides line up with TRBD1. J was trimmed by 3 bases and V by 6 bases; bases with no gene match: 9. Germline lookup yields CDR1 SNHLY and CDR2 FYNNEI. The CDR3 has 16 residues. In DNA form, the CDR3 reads TGTGCCAGCAGAGACCCAGGGGGCGCTGACACCGGGGAGCTGTTTTTT. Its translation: CASRDPGGADTGELFF.

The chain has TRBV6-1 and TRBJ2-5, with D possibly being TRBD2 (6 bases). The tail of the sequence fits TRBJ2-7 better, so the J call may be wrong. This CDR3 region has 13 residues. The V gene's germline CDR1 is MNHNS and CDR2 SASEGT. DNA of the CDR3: TGTGCCAGCAGTCGGGACTGGGGTTACGAGCAGTACTTC. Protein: CASSRDWGYEQYF.

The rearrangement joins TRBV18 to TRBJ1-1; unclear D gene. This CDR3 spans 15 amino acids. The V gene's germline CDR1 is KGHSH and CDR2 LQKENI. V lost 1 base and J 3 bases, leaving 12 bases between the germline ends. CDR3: CASSPRRTVDTEAFF. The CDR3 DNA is TGTGCCAGCTCACCACGACGGACTGTGGACACTGAAGCTTTCTTT.

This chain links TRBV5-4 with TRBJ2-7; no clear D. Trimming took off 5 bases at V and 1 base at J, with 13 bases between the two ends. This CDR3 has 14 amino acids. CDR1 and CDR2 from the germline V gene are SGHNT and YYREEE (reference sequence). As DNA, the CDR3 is TGTGCCAGCAGGATTGATTCCAGGTCCTACGAGCAGTACTTC. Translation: CASRIDSRSYEQYF.

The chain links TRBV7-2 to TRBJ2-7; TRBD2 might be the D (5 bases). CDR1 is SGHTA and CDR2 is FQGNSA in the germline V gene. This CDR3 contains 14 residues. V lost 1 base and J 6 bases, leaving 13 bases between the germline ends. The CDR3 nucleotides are TGTGCCAGCAGCTTAGGCGGGTCCCATGCCGAGCAGTACTTC. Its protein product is CASSLGGSHAEQYF.

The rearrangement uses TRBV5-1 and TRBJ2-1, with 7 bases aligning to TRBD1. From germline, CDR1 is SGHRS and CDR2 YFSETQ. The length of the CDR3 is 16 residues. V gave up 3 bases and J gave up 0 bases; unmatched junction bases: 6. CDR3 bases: TGCGCCAGCAGCTCGGGGACAGCGAGCTCCTACAATGAGCAGTTCTTC. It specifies CASSSGTASSYNEQFF.